This T cell receptor (beta chain) is drawn from a study of shared clonotypes between healthy human individuals. CDR1 SGHTS and CDR2 YDEGEE come from the germline V gene. With 4 bases clipped from V and 6 bases from J, the junction kept 8 bases outside the gene matches. This CDR3 region has 15 residues. Here immunoSEQ multiplex PCR was the method, and the copy in TCRdb shows in-frame clones only, minus some. Among fewer than 3 million clones listed, 85% to 95% were seen once. Whole-study results and caveats: The diversity represented, both genetic and in exposure history, was limited by few donors.

This clone occurred a few times. Its antigen remains unidentified. This TCR was sampled from a man between 18 and 29 years old in good health. Some clones in this sample may be carry-over from other donors' samples. The V and J genes are TRBV5-8 and TRBJ2-3; TRBD1 agrees at 10 bases. Sequenced material: naive CD4+ T cells from PBMCs. As to subset: CD45RA+ positively selected. DNA for the CDR3: TGTGCCAGCAGCAACCGGGACAGGGGTCGCGATACGCAGTATTTT. As protein: CASSNRDRGRDTQYF.